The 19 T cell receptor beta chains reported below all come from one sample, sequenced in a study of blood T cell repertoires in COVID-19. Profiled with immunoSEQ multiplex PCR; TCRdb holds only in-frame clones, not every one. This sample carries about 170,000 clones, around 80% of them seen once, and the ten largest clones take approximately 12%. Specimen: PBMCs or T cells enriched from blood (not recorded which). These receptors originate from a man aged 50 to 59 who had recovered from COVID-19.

The CDR3 here is CASTTTSGGAVDTQYF. The CDR3, as DNA: TGTGCCAGCACCACGACTAGCGGGGGGGCGGTAGATACGCAGTATTTT. This chain links TRBV5-4 with TRBJ2-3, with 14 bases aligning to TRBD2. After removal of 6 bases from V and 5 bases from J, the junction contained 8 bases not matched to a gene. The CDR3 length is 16 residues. CDR1 and CDR2 (germline): SGHNT, YYREEE (reference sequence).

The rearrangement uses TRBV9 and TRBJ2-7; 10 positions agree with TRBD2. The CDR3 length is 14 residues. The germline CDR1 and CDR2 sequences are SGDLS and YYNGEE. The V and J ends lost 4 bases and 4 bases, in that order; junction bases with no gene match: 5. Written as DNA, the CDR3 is TGTGCCAGCAGCCCCTCGACTAGCGGGTACGAGCAGTACTTC. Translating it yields CASSPSTSGYEQYF.

CDR3 region: CASSLGSYQETQYF. The CDR3 DNA reads TGTGCCAGCAGCTTAGGGAGCTACCAAGAGACCCAGTACTTC. The genes are TRBV11-3 and TRBJ2-5; no definite D call. With 1 base removed from V and 0 bases from J, the gap between germline ends came to 6 bases. Germline CDR1 is SGHNT and CDR2 is YENEEA. The length of the CDR3 is 14 residues.

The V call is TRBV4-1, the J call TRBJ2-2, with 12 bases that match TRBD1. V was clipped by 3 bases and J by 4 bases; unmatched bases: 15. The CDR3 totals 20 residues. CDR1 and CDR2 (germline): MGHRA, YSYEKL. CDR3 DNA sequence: TGCGCCAGCAGCCAGCATCCGGGACAGGGGGCGCCTTGGGGCACCGGGGAGCTGTTTTTT. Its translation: CASSQHPGQGAPWGTGELFF.

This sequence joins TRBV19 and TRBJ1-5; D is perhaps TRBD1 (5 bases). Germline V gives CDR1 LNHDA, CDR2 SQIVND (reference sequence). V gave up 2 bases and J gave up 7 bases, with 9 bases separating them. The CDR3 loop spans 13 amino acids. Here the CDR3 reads CASSITRVQPQHF. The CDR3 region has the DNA TGTGCCAGTAGTATAACCAGGGTACAGCCCCAGCATTTT.

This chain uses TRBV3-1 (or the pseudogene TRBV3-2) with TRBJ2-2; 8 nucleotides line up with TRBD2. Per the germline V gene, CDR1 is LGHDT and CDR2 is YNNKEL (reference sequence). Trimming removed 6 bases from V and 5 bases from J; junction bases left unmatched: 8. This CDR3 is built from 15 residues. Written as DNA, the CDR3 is TGTGCCAGCAGTGACACTAGCGGTGGTACCGGGGAGCTGTTTTTT. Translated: CASSDTSGGTGELFF.

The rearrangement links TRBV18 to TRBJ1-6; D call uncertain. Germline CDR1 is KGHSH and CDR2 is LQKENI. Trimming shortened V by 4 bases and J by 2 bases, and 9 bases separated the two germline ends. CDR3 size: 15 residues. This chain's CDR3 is CASSREATYNSPLHF. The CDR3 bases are TGTGCCAGCTCACGGGAGGCCACCTATAATTCACCCCTCCACTTT. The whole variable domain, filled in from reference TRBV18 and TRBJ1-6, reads NAGVMQNPRHLVRRRGQEARLRCSPMKGHSHVYWYRQLPEEGLKFMVYLQKENIIDESGMPKERFSAEFPKEGPSILRIQQVVRGDSAAYFCASSREATYNSPLHFGNGTRLTVT.

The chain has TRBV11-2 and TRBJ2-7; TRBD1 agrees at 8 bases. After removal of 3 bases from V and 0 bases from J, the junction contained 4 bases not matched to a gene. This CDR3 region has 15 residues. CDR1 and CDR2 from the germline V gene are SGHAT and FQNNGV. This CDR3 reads CASSFLGQGSYEQYF. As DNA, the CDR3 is TGTGCCAGCAGCTTCCTAGGACAGGGCTCCTACGAGCAGTACTTC.

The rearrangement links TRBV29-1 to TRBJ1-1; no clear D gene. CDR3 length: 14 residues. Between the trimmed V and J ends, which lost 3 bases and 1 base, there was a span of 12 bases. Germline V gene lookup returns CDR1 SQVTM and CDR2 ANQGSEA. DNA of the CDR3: TGCAGCGTTGATAAGTCGGCAGGGAACACTGAAGCTTTCTTT. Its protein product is CSVDKSAGNTEAFF.

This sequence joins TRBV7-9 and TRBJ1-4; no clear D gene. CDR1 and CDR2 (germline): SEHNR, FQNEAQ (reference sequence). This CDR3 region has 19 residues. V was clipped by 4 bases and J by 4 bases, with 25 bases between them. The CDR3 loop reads CASSSDIVVREGGNEKLFF. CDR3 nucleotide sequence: TGTGCCAGCAGCTCCGATATAGTGGTTCGCGAAGGAGGTAATGAAAAACTGTTTTTT.

CDR3 bases: TGTGCCAGCAGTACACGACAGGGGAATTCACCCCTCCACTTT. Protein product: CASSTRQGNSPLHF. The rearrangement joins TRBV6-5 to TRBJ1-6; 8 nucleotides match TRBD1. With V trimmed by 5 bases and J by 7 bases, 4 bases remained unmatched. The CDR3 length is 14 residues. CDR1 is MNHEY, CDR2 SVGAGI, per germline.

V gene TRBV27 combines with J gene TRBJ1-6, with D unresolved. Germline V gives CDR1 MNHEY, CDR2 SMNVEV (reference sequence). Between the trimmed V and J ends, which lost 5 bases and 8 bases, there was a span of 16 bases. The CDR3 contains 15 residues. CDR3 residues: CASSRLPQNDSPLHF. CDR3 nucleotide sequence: TGTGCCAGCAGTCGTCTTCCACAGAATGATTCACCCCTCCACTTT.

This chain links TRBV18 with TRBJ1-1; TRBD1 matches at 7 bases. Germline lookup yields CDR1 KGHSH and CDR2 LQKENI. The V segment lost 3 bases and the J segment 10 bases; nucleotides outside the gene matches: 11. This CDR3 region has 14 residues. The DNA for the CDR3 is TGTGCCAGCTCACCTACAGGGGACCTGGTCGGAGCTTTCTTT. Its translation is CASSPTGDLVGAFF. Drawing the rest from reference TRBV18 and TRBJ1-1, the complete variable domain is NAGVMQNPRHLVRRRGQEARLRCSPMKGHSHVYWYRQLPEEGLKFMVYLQKENIIDESGMPKERFSAEFPKEGPSILRIQQVVRGDSAAYFCASSPTGDLVGAFFGQGTRLTVV.

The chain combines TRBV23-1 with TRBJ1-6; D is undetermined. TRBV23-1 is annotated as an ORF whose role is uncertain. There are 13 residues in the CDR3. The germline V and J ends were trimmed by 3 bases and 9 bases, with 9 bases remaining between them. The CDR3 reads CASSQGGSSPLHF. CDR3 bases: TGCGCCAGCAGTCAGGGCGGGAGTTCACCCCTCCACTTT.

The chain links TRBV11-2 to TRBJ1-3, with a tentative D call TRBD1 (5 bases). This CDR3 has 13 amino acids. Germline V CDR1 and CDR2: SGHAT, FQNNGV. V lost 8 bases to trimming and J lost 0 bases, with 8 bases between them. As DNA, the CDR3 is TGTGCCAGCCGACAGAGCTCTGGAAACACCATATATTTT. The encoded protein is CASRQSSGNTIYF. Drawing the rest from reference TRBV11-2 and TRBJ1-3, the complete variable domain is EAGVAQSPRYKIIEKRQSVAFWCNPISGHATLYWYQQILGQGPKLLIQFQNNGVVDDSQLPKDRFSAERLKGVDSTLKIQPAKLEDSAVYLCASRQSSGNTIYFGEGSWLTVV.

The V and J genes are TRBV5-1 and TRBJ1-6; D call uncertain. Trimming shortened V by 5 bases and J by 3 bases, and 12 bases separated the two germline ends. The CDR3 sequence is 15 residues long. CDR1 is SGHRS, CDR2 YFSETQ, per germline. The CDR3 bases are TGCGCCAGCAGTGGTGAGGTGGGCTATAATTCACCCCTCCACTTT. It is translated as CASSGEVGYNSPLHF.

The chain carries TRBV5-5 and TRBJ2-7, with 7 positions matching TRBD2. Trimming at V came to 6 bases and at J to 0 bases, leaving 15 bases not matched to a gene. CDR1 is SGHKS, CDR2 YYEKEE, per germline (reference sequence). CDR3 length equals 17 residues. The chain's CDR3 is CASIQAALAASSYEQYF. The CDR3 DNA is TGTGCCAGCATCCAGGCGGCCCTAGCGGCTAGCTCCTACGAGCAGTACTTC.

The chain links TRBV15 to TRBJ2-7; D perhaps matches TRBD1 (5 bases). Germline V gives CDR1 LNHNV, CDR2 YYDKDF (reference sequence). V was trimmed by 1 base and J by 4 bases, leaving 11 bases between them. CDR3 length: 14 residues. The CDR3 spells CATSRGGDSYEQYF. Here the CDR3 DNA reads TGTGCCACCAGCAGAGGGGGTGACAGTTACGAGCAGTACTTC.

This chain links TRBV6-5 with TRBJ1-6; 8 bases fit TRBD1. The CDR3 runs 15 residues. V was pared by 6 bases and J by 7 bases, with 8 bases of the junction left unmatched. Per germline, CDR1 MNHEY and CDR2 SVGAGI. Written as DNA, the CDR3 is TGTGCCAGCAGACCTGAGACAGGGGACAATTCACCCCTCCACTTT. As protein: CASRPETGDNSPLHF.